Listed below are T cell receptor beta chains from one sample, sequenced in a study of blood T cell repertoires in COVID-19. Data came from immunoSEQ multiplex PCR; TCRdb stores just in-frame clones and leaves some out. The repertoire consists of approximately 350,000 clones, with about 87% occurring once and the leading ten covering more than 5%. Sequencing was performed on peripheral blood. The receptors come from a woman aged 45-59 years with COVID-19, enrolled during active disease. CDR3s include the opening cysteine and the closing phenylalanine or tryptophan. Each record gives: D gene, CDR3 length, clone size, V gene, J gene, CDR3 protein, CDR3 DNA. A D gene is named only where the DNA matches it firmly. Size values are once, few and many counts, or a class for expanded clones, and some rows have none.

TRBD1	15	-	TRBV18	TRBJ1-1	CASSPLGQGSTEAFF	TGTGCCAGCTCACCCCTAGGACAGGGAAGCACTGAAGCTTTCTTT
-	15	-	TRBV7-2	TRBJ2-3	CASSLRGRGTDTQYF	TGTGCCAGCAGCTTACGAGGGAGAGGCACAGATACGCAGTATTTT
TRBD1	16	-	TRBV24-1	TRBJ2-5	CATSDFGTGRGETQYF	TGTGCCACCAGTGATTTCGGGACAGGCCGTGGGGAGACCCAGTACTTC
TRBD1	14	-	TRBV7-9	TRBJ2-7	CASRMRTGRGEQYF	TGTGCCAGCAGGATGAGGACAGGTCGCGGCGAGCAGTACTTC
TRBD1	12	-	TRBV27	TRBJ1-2	CASRGTDYGYTF	TGTGCCAGCAGAGGGACAGACTATGGCTACACCTTC
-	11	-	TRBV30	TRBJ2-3	CAWTTTDTQYF	TGTGCCTGGACCACAACAGATACGCAGTATTTT
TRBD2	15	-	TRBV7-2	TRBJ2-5	CASSFHGRHQETQYF	TGTGCCAGCAGCTTTCACGGGAGGCACCAAGAGACCCAGTACTTC
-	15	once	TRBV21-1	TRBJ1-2	CASSINYRGHYGYTF	TGTGCCAGCAGCATAAACTACAGGGGGCACTATGGCTACACCTTC
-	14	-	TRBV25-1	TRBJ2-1	CASSEYAVSNEQFF	TGTGCCAGCAGTGAATACGCGGTTTCGAATGAGCAGTTCTTC
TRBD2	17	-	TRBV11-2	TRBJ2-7	CASSLFISGRGMDEQYF	TGTGCCAGCAGCTTATTTATTAGCGGGAGAGGTATGGACGAGCAGTACTTC
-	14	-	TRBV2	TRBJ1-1	CASSEFVEESEAFF	TGTGCCAGCAGTGAATTTGTCGAGGAATCTGAAGCTTTCTTT
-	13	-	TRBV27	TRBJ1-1	CASRRDLNTEAFF	TGTGCCAGCAGACGGGACTTGAACACTGAAGCTTTCTTT
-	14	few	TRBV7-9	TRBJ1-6	CASSLAGAHSPLHF	TGTGCCAGCAGCTTAGCAGGGGCCCATTCACCCCTCCACTTT
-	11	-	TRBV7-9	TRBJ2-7	CASGQPGEQYF	TGTGCCAGCGGGCAGCCTGGCGAGCAGTACTTC
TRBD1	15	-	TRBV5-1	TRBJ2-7	CASSQNVPTGYEQYF	TGCGCCAGCAGCCAAAACGTCCCGACAGGGTACGAGCAGTACTTC
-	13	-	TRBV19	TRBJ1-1	CASTQGMNTEAFF	TGTGCCAGTACTCAGGGGATGAACACTGAAGCTTTCTTT
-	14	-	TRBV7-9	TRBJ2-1	CASSPRGSYNEQFF	TGTGCCAGCAGCCCTAGGGGCTCCTACAATGAGCAGTTCTTC
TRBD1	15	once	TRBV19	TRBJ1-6	CASSIVGTENSPLHF	TGTGCCAGTAGTATAGTTGGGACAGAGAATTCACCCCTCCACTTT
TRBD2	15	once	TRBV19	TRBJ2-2	CASGTSGLNTGELFF	TGTGCCAGTGGGACTAGCGGTTTGAACACCGGGGAGCTGTTTTTT
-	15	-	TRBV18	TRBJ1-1	CASSPPSGRNTEAFF	TGTGCCAGCTCACCACCTTCTGGTAGGAACACTGAAGCTTTCTTT
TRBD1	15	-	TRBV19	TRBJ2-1	CASSFGQGYLNEQFF	TGTGCCAGTAGTTTCGGACAGGGTTATTTGAATGAGCAGTTCTTC
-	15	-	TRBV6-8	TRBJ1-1	CASSARGVLNTEAFF	TGTGCCAGCAGTGCCCGTGGAGTTCTGAACACTGAAGCTTTCTTT
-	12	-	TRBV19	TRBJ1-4	CASSIREEKLFF	TGTGCCAGTAGTATTCGTGAGGAAAAACTGTTTTTT
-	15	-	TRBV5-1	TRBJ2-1	CASSQGDSSYNEQFF	TGCGCCAGCAGCCAAGGCGACAGTTCCTACAATGAGCAGTTCTTC
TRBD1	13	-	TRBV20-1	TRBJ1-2	CSASGQGKYGYTF	TGCAGTGCTAGTGGACAGGGTAAATATGGCTACACCTTC
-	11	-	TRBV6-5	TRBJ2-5	CAIRSGETQYF	TGTGCCATCCGGAGCGGAGAGACCCAGTACTTC
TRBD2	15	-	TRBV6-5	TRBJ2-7	CASRPGLAGSYEQYF	TGTGCCAGCAGACCGGGACTAGCGGGGTCCTACGAGCAGTACTTC
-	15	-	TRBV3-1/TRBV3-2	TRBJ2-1	CASSQEPSSYNEQFF	TGTGCCAGCAGCCAAGAACCTAGCTCCTACAATGAGCAGTTCTTC
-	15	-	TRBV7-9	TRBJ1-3	CASSSDGGVGNTIYF	TGTGCCAGCAGCTCAGACGGAGGGGTGGGAAACACCATATATTTT
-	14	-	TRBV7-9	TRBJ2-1	CASSFREGRNEQFF	TGTGCCAGCAGCTTCAGGGAAGGCCGAAATGAGCAGTTCTTC
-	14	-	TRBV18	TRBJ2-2	CASSPTVNTGELFF	TGTGCCAGCTCACCGACAGTGAACACCGGGGAGCTGTTTTTT
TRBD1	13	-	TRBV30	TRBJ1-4	CASPGQGNEKLFF	TGTGCCTCCCCGGGACAGGGGAATGAAAAACTGTTTTTT
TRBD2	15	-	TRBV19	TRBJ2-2	CASSRAGGWPGELFF	TGTGCCAGTAGTAGGGCGGGAGGGTGGCCCGGGGAGCTGTTTTTT
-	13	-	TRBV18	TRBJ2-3	CASSPQGTDTQYF	TGTGCCAGCTCACCGCAGGGGACAGATACGCAGTATTTT
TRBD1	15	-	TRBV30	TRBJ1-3	CAWSEQGARGNTIYF	TGTGCCTGGAGTGAACAGGGGGCGCGGGGAAACACCATATATTTT
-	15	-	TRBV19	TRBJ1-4	CASSMWQTTNEKLFF	TGTGCCAGTAGTATGTGGCAGACAACTAATGAAAAACTGTTTTTT
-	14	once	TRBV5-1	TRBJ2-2	CASSFSEVTGELFF	TGCGCCAGCAGCTTCAGCGAGGTCACCGGGGAGCTGTTTTTT
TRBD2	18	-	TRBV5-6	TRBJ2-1	CASSLWRLAGGFYNEQFF	TGTGCCAGCAGCTTGTGGAGGCTAGCGGGAGGGTTCTACAATGAGCAGTTCTTC
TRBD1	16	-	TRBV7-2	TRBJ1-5	CASSLDGQGRNQPQHF	TGTGCCAGCAGCTTAGACGGACAGGGCAGGAATCAGCCCCAGCATTTT
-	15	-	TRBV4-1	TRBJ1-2	CASSPEWQGKSGYTF	TGCGCCAGCAGCCCAGAGTGGCAGGGGAAGAGCGGCTACACCTTC
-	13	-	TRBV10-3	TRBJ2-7	CAISEGVVNEQYF	TGTGCCATCAGTGAAGGGGTAGTGAACGAGCAGTACTTC
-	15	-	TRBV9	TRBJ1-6	CASSARPGENSPLHF	TGTGCCAGCAGCGCCCGACCCGGGGAGAATTCACCCCTCCACTTT
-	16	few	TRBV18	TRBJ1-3	CASSPRKGQAGNTIYF	TGTGCCAGCTCACCACGGAAGGGGCAGGCTGGAAACACCATATATTTT
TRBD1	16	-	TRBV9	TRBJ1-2	CASSVGQGRINYGYTF	TGTGCCAGCAGCGTAGGACAGGGACGCATTAACTATGGCTACACCTTC
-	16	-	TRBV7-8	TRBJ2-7	CASRKPLVYGGYEQYF	TGTGCCAGCAGAAAACCCCTTGTTTACGGGGGCTACGAGCAGTACTTC
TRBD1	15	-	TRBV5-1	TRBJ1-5	CASSPRTGGSQPQHF	TGCGCCAGCAGCCCACGGACAGGGGGCAGTCAGCCCCAGCATTTT
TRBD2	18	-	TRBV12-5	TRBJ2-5	CASALGTSGRAGQETQYF	TGTGCTAGTGCCCTCGGGACTAGCGGGAGGGCGGGGCAAGAGACCCAGTACTTC
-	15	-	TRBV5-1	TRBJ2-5	CASSPAPTDQETQYF	TGCGCCAGCAGCCCCGCCCCGACAGACCAAGAGACCCAGTACTTC
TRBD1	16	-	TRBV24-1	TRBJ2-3	CATSDPGQGIRDTQYF	TGTGCCACCAGTGACCCGGGACAGGGGATTCGAGATACGCAGTATTTT
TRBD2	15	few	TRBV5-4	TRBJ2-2	CASSPGLADTGELFF	TGTGCCAGCAGCCCGGGACTAGCAGATACCGGGGAGCTGTTTTTT
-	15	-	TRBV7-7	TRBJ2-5	CASSFSIGGQETQYF	TGTGCCAGCAGCTTTTCCATAGGGGGCCAAGAGACCCAGTACTTC
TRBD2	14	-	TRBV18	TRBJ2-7	CASSLTSGSYEQYF	TGTGCCAGCTCGCTCACTAGCGGGAGCTACGAGCAGTACTTC
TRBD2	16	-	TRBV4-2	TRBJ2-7	CASSQEGAGGMGEQYF	TGTGCCAGCAGCCAAGAGGGAGCGGGAGGGATGGGCGAGCAGTACTTC
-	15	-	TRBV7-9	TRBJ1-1	CASSFPGLQNTEAFF	TGTGCCAGCAGCTTCCCGGGACTGCAGAACACTGAAGCTTTCTTT
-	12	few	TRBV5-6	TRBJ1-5	CASSLLGQPQHF	TGTGCCAGCAGCTTGCTAGGACAGCCCCAGCATTTT